The text below deals with one T cell receptor beta chain. This sample is part of a study of blood T cells in healthy people across ages. The V and J ends lost 3 bases and 7 bases respectively, with 21 bases between them. This CDR3 comprises 16 residues. It was with a sample-barcoded 5' primer and a J-beta primer mix that a second PCR of roughly 7 to 12 cycles was run. Each TCR beta cDNA got a 12-nucleotide random molecular identifier. One entry per CDR3 protein, called by TCRdb with MiXCR from the 5' RACE reads. The repertoire holds about 970,000 distinct CDR3 sequences, with roughly 51% as singletons.

The sequence was obtained from a woman aged 60 to 75 in good health. The rearrangement joins TRBV12-3 or TRBV12-4 to TRBJ2-5, with D hard to call. Sample: blood. CDR3 loop: CASSFGPVLSTGTQYF. CDR3 nucleotide sequence: TGTGCCAGCAGTTTTGGGCCAGTGTTGTCGACGGGGACCCAGTACTTC.